The sequence of this TCR beta chain was determined in a study of blood T cell repertoires in COVID-19 (dated by TCRdb to the early 2020s). Background on the whole study: The collaborator samples originated in the United States, Italy and Spain and spanned the acute and convalescent phases of COVID-19. Deeply sampled blood TCRbeta repertoires from subjects exposed to, actively infected with, or recovered from COVID-19 were included in the dataset. The sample metadata nearly always contained a de-identified subject ID, COVID-19 status, age in years and sex. The material from the prospective study consisted of cDNA or gDNA derived from T cells, B-cell-depleted T cells, or PBMCs. The samples were drawn from two sources: the first 160 participants of the ongoing ImmuneRACE study, and over 1,000 subjects contributed by 6 global collaborators. The repertoires were released in a freely available public database meant as a resource for research on the immune response to SARS-CoV-2. Where available, HLA class I and class II types were taken from metadata supplied by the sample provider and were not determined by assay-based typing.

Each collaborating institution followed its own protocols to collect whole blood in K2EDTA tubes. For TCRbeta analysis, collaborators shipped samples as frozen whole blood, isolated PBMCs, or DNA extracted from either of those sample types. A remark on this clone: Its target antigen remains unknown. No base quality values were provided; no much bigger clone lies one nucleotide off.

The immunoSEQ Assay, a bias-controlled multiplex PCR, was used to amplify TCRbeta CDR3 regions from genomic DNA. The original pipeline was this. The number of nucleated cells in each sample was estimated by amplification of reference gene primers within the assay. To quantify the absolute abundance of each unique TCRbeta CDR3 rearrangement, sequence reads were collapsed and filtered. For each sample, productive Simpson clonality was calculated as the square root of Simpson's diversity index over productive rearrangements. TCRdb holds this immuneACCESS table with in-frame rearrangements only. Some clones are missing; in checked studies, unresolved V genes explain under half, and the rest has no known cause. That table gives V, J and clone size, and the DNA gave D and trimming. For this sample the table gives roughly 150,000 clones, of which approximately 88% were detected only once. The ten top clones hold around 4.6% of the sample.

What the work shows at the level of the full study, not this receptor alone: Clinical and demographic metadata were provided uncurated, with the amount varying by source and participant.

The origin of this receptor is a human donor in a cohort sampled during active COVID-19. Specimen: peripheral blood.

The CDR3 region reads CASSFKILTGAAGGLVNQPQHF. Read as DNA, the sequence is TGTGCCAGCAGTTTCAAGATTTTGACAGGCGCTGCGGGAGGGCTTGTAAATCAGCCCCAGCATTTT. Recombination connected TRBV28 to TRBJ1-5, with TRBD1 perhaps the D gene, on 6 matching bases. The germline V gene specifies MDHEN as CDR1 and SYDVKM as CDR2. Between the V and J ends, shortened by 3 bases and 4 bases respectively, the junction contains 34 bases. Spanning cysteine to phenylalanine, the CDR3 consists of 22 amino acids. The kept DNA is CDR3 alone, 66 bases in frame from the first base.